The clone carrying this T cell receptor beta chain was counted many times. Its antigen is as yet unknown. Time point indicated: pre-sensitization, week 0. The treatment was: therapeutic diphenylcyclopropenone sensitization with weekly scalp DPC. The data are from a study of human T cells and chemical hapten exposure. Study in general: The sensitizing agent was 2% DPC, placed on roughly 2 cm by roughly 2 cm of upper inner arm skin. TCR yields per sample varied, mainly owing to small pooled library volume differences.

Germline values: CDR1 LGHDT, CDR2 YNNKEL (reference sequence). Trimming left V 1 base short and J 8 bases short, with 11 bases between. The CDR3 contains 13 residues. TCRdb recomputed calls from the RACE reads with MiXCR, one row per CDR3 protein. The sample includes more than 300,000 distinct CDR3 sequences, 5.5% of them seen just once. Study outcomes and limitations: High-frequency TCRs, those above 1 in 1000, stayed the same after DPC sensitization.

The specimen comprised whole blood, sampled in connection with sensitization to the hapten diphenylcyclopropenone (DPC). This sequence originates from a woman aged 18-29 years with alopecia areata. Some clones in this sample may be carry-over from other donors' samples. V gene TRBV3-1 combines with J gene TRBJ1-2; D possibly corresponds to TRBD1 (5 bases). CDR3 residues: CASSQVQGNGYTF. Here the CDR3 DNA reads TGTGCCAGCAGCCAAGTCCAGGGTAACGGCTACACCTTC.